This is a list of T cell receptor beta chains from one sample in a study of shared clonotypes between healthy human individuals. Repertoires were generated with immunoSEQ multiplex PCR, while TCRdb's copy carries only in-frame clones and drops some. The sample holds about a million clones; about three quarters are singletons and the top ten take roughly 1.4%. Sequenced sample: memory CD4+ T cells sorted from blood. Receptors were obtained from a man younger than 35 in good health. Both conserved end residues are trimmed from each CDR3. Fields, in order: V gene, CDR3 protein.

TRBV6-1 ASSNVDRSTDTQY
TRBV6-1 ASRQEQGALDGYT
TRBV7-2 ASSLAGGAHGYT
TRBV27 ASSLYRGPLDTQY
TRBV6-5 ASSSSRQGFGYT
TRBV6-5 ASSTSGGLYNEQF
TRBV10-2 ASSESWGVRDTEAF
TRBV7-6 ASSLDAVVSPLH
TRBV7-6 ASSLTRPDRDHEQY
TRBV27 ASSYSLPATSEQY
TRBV5-1 ASSPLSNTGELF
TRBV5-6 ASSAGLAGGSPADTQY
TRBV7-9 ASSRWTESSASF
TRBV6-1 ASNTESPEEKLF
TRBV6-1 ASRLAGQETQY
TRBV11-2 ASSSGPRGYEQY
TRBV2 ASSEDGGPQY
TRBV5-1 ASSRLGSLSGNTIY
TRBV6-5 ASSYSPSGRGYEQF
TRBV6-6 ASSDGDRGRDTQY
TRBV5-6 ATGTGGTGELF
TRBV6-6 ASSYSRGAETQY
TRBV14 ASSPGRGFNLETQY
TRBV6-5 ASTRVGGIPTEAF
TRBV6-1 ASRKPGQGTYEQY
TRBV7-2 ASSSGLAGATDTQY
TRBV5-6 ASSPTGRNEKLF
TRBV6-5 ASSSRQVDRNQPQH
TRBV18 ASSPPGETQY
TRBV5-1 ASSSQVLGGGPGEQY
TRBV19 ASSIDLLQTQY
TRBV5-6 ASSFSQVSNYGYT
TRBV2 ASSGDLQGKETQY
TRBV10-3 AISGYRALETQY
TRBV11-2 ASSFNGQVGAF
TRBV11-2 ASTWADTQY
TRBV7-2 ASTAGGRGNQPQH
TRBV19 ASSFSSGGSYNEQF
TRBV19 ASSIDPRGRGSNQPQH
TRBV29-1 SGTLLAGYEQF
TRBV6-1 ASSEDTNYGYT
TRBV6-1 ASSEMGTQTDTQY
TRBV30 AWSSGTGGNYGYT
TRBV2 ASRSDPSSYNEQF
TRBV7-9 ASSFYGGSSYNSPLH
TRBV27 ASSTRSYNEQF
TRBV11-2 ASSLDWGGYNEQF
TRBV7-9 ASTGRKNTGELF
TRBV9 ASSVAEGTGAF
TRBV9 ASSSQLYGYT
TRBV2 ASRGTSGNRRSYNEQF
TRBV18 ASSPLRGPFYGYT
TRBV6-5 ASWGLAQNIQY
TRBV5-6 ASSLSGWSSYNEQF
TRBV7-2 ASSLLMVTQPQH